This T cell receptor (beta chain) was retrieved from a study of blood T cell repertoires in COVID-19. This clone showed up just a few times. Original data processing: Reference gene primer amplification in the assay estimated nucleated cell counts. The table came from immunoSEQ multiplex PCR; TCRdb's copy has only in-frame clones and leaves some out. V and J calls and clone size are given by that table; D and trimming were obtained from the DNA. The sample yields around 620,000 clones, about nine tenths seen once. Germline V CDR1 and CDR2: SNHLY, FYNNEI. J gave up 3 bases and V 5 bases, and 3 bases lay outside the gene matches. The CDR3 has 14 residues.

This receptor was identified in a woman aged 18-29 years with acute or convalescent COVID-19. Sequenced input: peripheral blood. The chain recombines TRBV2 with TRBJ2-1; TRBD2 aligns across 8 bases. CDR3 sequence reads: CASSKRGGYNEQFF. CDR3 sequence (DNA): TGTGCCAGCAGTAAACGGGGGGGCTACAATGAGCAGTTCTTC.